This T cell receptor (beta chain) derives from a study of Graves' ophthalmopathy and Graves' hyperthyroidism. At the level of the study: Stable hyperthyroidism denotes an absence of ophthalmopathy throughout 18 months of follow-up.

Ages of hyperthyroidism patients ran from 18 to 65, and their diagnoses were new, under 2 months' duration. Study-level points and caveats: Using 13 signatures, a model distinguished ophthalmopathy from stable hyperthyroidism, reaching just under 90% sensitivity and about 81% specificity. Blood was where most expanded thyroid clonotypes above 0.001 frequency also turned up.

The authors amplified TCR beta CDR3 regions from RNA transcripts. Second-round multiplex PCR came after a first-round RT-PCR that employed HTBI primers. TCRdb ran MiXCR on the multiplex PCR reads and lists one entry per CDR3 protein. The data show 900,000 to 1,200,000 distinct CDR3 sequences, with 36% seen just once and more than 9.5% held by the top ten. From germline, CDR1 is SGHTA and CDR2 FQGNSA. This CDR3 spans 10 amino acids. On this clonotype itself: As yet, its antigen is unknown. Its ends do not fully match the called genes, so a read error is possible.

The chain carries TRBV7-2 and TRBJ2-5, with 7 bases fitting TRBD1. The receptor was derived from an adult man with Graves' hyperthyroidism. The sequenced sample consisted of peripheral blood or thyroid tissue (not recorded which). The CDR3 DNA sequence: TGTGCCAGCAGCCCGGGACAGCAGAACTTC. It is translated as CASSPGQQNF.